This T cell receptor beta chain was retrieved from a study of T cell repertoires in cytomegalovirus infection. The overall study: Epitope selection comprised recently identified HLA-C-restricted CMV epitopes and well-studied HLA-B-restricted CMV epitopes. Public TCR beta signature analysis indicated the presence of both CMV infection and matching HLA type.

Turning to this clonotype: Its antigen is as yet unknown.

Each CDR3 protein gets one entry after TCRdb re-called the reads with MiXCR. Altogether approximately 990,000 distinct CDR3 sequences are present, approximately 33% being singletons, with the ten largest covering around 15%. Study-wide results and limits: Dominant in the ex vivo response were TCR beta clonotypes restricted by HLA-C and specific for CMV.

The CDR3 has 16 residues. Germline CDR1 reads MDHEN; CDR2 reads SYDVKM. V was pared by 5 bases and J by 4 bases, with 12 bases of the junction left unmatched. The receptor comes from a human donor in good health (CMV status not recorded). Some clones in this sample may be carry-over from other donors' samples. This chain connects TRBV28 to TRBJ1-2; 8 nucleotides agree with TRBD1. The specimen comprised cultured CD8+ T cells from PBMCs, sampled from culture after CMV antigen stimulation. CDR3 sequence: CASSPVTGEIPYGYTF. The CDR3 DNA sequence: TGTGCCAGCAGTCCGGTGACAGGGGAGATCCCCTATGGCTACACCTTC.